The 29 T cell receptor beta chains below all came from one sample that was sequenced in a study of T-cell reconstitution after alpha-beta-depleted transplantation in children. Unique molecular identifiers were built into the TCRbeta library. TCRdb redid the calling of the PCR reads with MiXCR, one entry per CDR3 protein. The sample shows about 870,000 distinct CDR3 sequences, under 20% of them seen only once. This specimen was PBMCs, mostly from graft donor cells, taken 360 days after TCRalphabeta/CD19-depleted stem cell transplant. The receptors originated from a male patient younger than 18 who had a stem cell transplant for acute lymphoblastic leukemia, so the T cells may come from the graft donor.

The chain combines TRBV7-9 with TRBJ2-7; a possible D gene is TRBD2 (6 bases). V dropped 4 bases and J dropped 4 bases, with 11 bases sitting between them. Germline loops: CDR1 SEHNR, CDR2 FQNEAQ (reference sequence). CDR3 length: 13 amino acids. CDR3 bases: TGTGCCAGCAGCTGGGGACTGGGTTACGAGCAGTACTTC. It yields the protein CASSWGLGYEQYF.

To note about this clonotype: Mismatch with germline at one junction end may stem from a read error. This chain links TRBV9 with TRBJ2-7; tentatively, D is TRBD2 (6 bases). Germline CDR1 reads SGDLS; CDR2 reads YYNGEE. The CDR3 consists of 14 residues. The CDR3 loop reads CDSSVEGGEYEQYF. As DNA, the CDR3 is TGTGACAGCAGCGTAGAGGGCGGGGAGTACGAGCAGTACTTC.

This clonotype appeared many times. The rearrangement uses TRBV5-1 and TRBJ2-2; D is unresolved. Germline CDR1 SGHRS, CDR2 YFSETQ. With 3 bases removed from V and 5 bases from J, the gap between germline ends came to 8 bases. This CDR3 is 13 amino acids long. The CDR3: CASSWVETGELFF. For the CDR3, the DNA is TGCGCCAGCAGCTGGGTTGAAACCGGGGAGCTGTTTTTT. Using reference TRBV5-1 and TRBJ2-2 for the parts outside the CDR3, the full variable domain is KAGVTQTPRYLIKTRGQQVTLSCSPISGHRSVSWYQQTPGQGLQFLFEYFSETQRNKGNFPGRFSGRQFSNSRSEMNVSTLELGDSALYLCASSWVETGELFFGEGSRLTVL.

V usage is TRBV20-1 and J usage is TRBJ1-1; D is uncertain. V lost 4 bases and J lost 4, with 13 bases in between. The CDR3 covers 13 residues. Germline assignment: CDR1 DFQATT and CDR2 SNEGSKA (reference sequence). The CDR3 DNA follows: TGCAGTGCTATGACACAACTCCGCACTGAAGCTTTCTTT. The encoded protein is CSAMTQLRTEAFF.

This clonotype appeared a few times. The CDR3 loop reads CASSSSDRGLLQETQYF. The CDR3 coding sequence is TGTGCCAGCTCATCCTCAGACAGGGGGCTGCTCCAAGAGACCCAGTACTTC. This chain connects TRBV18 to TRBJ2-5; 10 bases agree with TRBD1. V shed 5 bases and J 1 base; nucleotides not matched to a gene: 10. The CDR3 has 17 amino acids. CDR1 is KGHSH and CDR2 is LQKENI in the germline V gene.

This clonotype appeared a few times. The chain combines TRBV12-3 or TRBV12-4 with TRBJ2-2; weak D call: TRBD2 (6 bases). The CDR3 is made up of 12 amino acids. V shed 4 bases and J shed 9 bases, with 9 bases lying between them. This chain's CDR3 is CASSWDLWELFF. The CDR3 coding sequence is TGTGCCAGCAGTTGGGACTTATGGGAGCTGTTTTTT.

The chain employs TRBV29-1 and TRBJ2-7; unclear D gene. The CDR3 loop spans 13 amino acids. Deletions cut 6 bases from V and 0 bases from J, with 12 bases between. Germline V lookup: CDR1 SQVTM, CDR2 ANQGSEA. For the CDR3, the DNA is TGCAGCGTATCCTTTATCTCCTCCTACGAGCAGTACTTC. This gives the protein CSVSFISSYEQYF.

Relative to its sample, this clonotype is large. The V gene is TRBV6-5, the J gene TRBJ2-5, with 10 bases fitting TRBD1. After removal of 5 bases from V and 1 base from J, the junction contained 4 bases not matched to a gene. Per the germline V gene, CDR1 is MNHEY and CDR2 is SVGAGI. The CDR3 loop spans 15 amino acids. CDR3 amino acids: CASSTRDRGQETQYF. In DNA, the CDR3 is TGTGCCAGCAGTACCCGGGACAGGGGCCAAGAGACCCAGTACTTC.

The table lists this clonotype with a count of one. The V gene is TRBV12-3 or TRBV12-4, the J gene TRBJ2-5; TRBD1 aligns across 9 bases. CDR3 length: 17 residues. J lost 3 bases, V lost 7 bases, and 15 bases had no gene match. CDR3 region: CASTPGTQGAREETQYF. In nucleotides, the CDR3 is TGTGCCAGCACTCCTGGGACACAGGGGGCAAGGGAAGAGACCCAGTACTTC.

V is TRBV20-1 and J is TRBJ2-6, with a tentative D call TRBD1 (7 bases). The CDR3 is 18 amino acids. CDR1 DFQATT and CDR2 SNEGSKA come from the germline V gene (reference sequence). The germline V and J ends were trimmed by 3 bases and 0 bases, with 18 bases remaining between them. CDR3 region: CSAREGAPPLSGANVLTF. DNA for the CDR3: TGCAGTGCTAGGGAGGGGGCCCCCCCACTCTCTGGGGCCAACGTCCTGACTTTC.

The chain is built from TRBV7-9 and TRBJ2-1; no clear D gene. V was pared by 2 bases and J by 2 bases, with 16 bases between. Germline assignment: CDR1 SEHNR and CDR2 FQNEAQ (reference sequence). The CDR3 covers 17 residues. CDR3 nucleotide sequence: TGTGCCAGCAGCTTACCGCAGCGAGGATCTCCCTACAATGAGCAGTTCTTC. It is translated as CASSLPQRGSPYNEQFF.

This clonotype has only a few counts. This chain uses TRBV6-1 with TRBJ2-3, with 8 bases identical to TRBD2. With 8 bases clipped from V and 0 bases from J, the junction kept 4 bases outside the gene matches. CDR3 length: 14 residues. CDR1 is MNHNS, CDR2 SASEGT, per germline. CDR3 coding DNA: TGTGCCAGCCGTAGCGGGGCTAGCACAGATACGCAGTATTTT. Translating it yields CASRSGASTDTQYF.

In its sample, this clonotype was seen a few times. In nucleotides, the CDR3 is TGCGCCAGCAGCCGGGACTCAACCCCAGATACGCAGTATTTT. Protein: CASSRDSTPDTQYF. The V call is TRBV5-1, the J call TRBJ2-3; maybe TRBD2 (6 bases). From germline, CDR1 is SGHRS and CDR2 YFSETQ. The germline V and J ends were trimmed by 4 bases and 4 bases, with 13 bases remaining between them. The CDR3 runs to 14 residues. Variable domain in full (rest from reference TRBV5-1 and TRBJ2-3): KAGVTQTPRYLIKTRGQQVTLSCSPISGHRSVSWYQQTPGQGLQFLFEYFSETQRNKGNFPGRFSGRQFSNSRSEMNVSTLELGDSALYLCASSRDSTPDTQYFGPGTRLTVL.

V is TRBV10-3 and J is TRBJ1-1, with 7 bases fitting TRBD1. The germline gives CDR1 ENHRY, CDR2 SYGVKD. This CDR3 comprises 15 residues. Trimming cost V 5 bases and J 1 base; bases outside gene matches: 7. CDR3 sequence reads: CAISTSTGRNTEAFF. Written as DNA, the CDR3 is TGTGCCATCAGTACATCGACAGGGAGGAACACTGAAGCTTTCTTT.

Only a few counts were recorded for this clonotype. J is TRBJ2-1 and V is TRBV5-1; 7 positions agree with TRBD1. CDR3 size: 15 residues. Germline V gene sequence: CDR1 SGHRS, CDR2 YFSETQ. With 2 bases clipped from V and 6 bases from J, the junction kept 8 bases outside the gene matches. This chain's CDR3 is CASSLGQDVSNEQFF. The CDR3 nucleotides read TGCGCCAGCAGCTTAGGACAGGACGTTTCCAATGAGCAGTTCTTC.

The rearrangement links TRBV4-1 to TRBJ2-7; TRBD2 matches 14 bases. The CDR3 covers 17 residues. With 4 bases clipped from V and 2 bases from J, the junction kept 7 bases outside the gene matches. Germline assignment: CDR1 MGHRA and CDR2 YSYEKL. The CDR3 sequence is CASSPLTSGRDPYEQYF. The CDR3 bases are TGCGCCAGCAGCCCACTGACTAGCGGGAGGGACCCCTACGAGCAGTACTTC.

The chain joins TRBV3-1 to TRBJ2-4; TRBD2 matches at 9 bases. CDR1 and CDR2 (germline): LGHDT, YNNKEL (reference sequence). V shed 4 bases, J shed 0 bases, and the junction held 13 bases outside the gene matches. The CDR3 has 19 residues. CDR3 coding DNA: TGTGCCAGCAGCCCTAGCGGGACCCCACCTTCTCTAGCCAAAAACATTCAGTACTTC. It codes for CASSPSGTPPSLAKNIQYF.

The CDR3 DNA sequence: TGTGCCAGCAGTGCCCCCGAGGGGGTAGGGAGGTACAATGAGCAGTTCTTC. Its translation: CASSAPEGVGRYNEQFF. This chain uses TRBV6-1 with TRBJ2-1; D tentatively reads TRBD1 or TRBD2 (6 bases each). Trimming took off 4 bases at V and 4 bases at J, with 20 bases between the two ends. Germline V gene lookup returns CDR1 MNHNS and CDR2 SASEGT. The CDR3 loop spans 17 amino acids.

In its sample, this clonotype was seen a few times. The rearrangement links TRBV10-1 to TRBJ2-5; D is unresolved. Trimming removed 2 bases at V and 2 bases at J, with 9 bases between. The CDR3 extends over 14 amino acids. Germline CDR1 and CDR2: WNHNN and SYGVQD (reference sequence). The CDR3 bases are TGCGCCAGCAGTGAGCCGGCTTTGCAAGAGACCCAGTACTTC. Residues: CASSEPALQETQYF.

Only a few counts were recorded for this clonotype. The CDR3 DNA is TGTGCCAGCAGTATCCTGACGACAGGGGGAAGAAACATTCAGTACTTC. As protein: CASSILTTGGRNIQYF. This chain uses TRBV28 with TRBJ2-4, with 9 bases aligning to TRBD1. CDR1 and CDR2 (germline): MDHEN, SYDVKM. The junction had 11 bases not matched to a gene; V was cut back by 5 bases and J by 6 bases. This CDR3 comprises 16 residues.

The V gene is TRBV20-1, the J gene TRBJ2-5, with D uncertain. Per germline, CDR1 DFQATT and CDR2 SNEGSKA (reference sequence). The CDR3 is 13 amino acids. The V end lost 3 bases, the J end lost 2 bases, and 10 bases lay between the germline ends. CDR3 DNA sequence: TGCAGTGCTAGCCTTTCATGGCAAGAGACCCAGTACTTC. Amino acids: CSASLSWQETQYF.

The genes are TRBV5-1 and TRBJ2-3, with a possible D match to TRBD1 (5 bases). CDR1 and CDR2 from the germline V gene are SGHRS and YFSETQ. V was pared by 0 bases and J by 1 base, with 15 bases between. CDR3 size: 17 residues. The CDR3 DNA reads TGCGCCAGCAGCTTGGCCTTAGGGGCGATGGGCACAGATACGCAGTATTTT. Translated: CASSLALGAMGTDTQYF.

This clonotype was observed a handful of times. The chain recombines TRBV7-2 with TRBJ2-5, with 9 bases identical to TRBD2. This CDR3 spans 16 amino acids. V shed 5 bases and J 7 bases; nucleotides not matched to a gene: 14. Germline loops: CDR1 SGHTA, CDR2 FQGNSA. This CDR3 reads CASSPTYSGRHGTQYF. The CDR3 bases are TGTGCCAGCAGCCCAACGTACAGCGGGAGGCATGGGACCCAGTACTTC.

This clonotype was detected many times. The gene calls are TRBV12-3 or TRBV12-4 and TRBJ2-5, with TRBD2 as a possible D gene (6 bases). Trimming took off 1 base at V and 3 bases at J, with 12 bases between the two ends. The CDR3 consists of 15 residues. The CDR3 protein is CASSLGLANKETQYF. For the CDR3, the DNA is TGTGCCAGCAGTTTAGGGCTAGCGAACAAAGAGACCCAGTACTTC.

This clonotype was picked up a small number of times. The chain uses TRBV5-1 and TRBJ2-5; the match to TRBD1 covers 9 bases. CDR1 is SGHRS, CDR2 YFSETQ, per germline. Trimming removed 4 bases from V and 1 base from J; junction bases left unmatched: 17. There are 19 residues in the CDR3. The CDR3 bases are TGCGCCAGCAGCCACGAGTGGACAGGGGACCCAAGACTCCAAGAGACCCAGTACTTC. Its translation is CASSHEWTGDPRLQETQYF.

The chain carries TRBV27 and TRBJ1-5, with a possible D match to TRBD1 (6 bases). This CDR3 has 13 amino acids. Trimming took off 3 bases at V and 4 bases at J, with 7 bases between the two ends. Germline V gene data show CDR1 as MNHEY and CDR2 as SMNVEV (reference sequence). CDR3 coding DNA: TGTGCCAGCAGTTTCGACAGGAATCAGCCCCAGCATTTT. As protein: CASSFDRNQPQHF.

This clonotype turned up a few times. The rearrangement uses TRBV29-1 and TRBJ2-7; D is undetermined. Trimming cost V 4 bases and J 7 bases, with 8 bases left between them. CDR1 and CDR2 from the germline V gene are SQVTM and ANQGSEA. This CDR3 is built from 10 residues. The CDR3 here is CSVGIKEQYF. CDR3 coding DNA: TGCAGCGTTGGGATTAAGGAGCAGTACTTC.

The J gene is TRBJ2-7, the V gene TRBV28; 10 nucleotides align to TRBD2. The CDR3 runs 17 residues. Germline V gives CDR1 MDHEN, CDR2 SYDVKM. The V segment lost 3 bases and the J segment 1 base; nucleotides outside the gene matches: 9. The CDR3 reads CASSFLLGLASSYEQYF. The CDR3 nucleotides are TGTGCCAGCAGTTTCCTCTTGGGACTAGCGTCTTCCTACGAGCAGTACTTC.

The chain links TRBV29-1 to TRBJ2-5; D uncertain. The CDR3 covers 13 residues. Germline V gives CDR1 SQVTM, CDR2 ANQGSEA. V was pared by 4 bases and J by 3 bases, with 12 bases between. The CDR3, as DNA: TGCAGCGTTGCCTCGGATTCGGAAGAGACCCAGTACTTC. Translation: CSVASDSEETQYF. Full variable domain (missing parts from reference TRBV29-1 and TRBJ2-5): SAVISQKPSRDICQRGTSLTIQCQVDSQVTMMFWYRQQPGQSLTLIATANQGSEATYESGFVIDKFPISRPNLTFSTLTVSNMSPEDSSIYLCSVASDSEETQYFGPGTRLLVL.